The 29 T cell receptor beta chains presented below share a single source sample, sequenced in a study of T cells expressing NK-cell markers. TCRdb reprocessed the 5' RACE reads and reports one entry per CDR3 protein, with no DNA. This sample's table reports roughly 430,000 distinct CDR3 sequences. Sequenced input: blood T cells: a sorted CD56 or NKG2C T cell subset, CD4+ or CD8+ T cells, or bulk PBMC T cells (not recorded which). The receptors shown here come from a woman aged 18-70 years in good health.

V gene TRBV29-1 combines with J gene TRBJ1-1; the D gene TCRdb calls, TRBD1, cannot be checked with no DNA. This CDR3 region has 12 residues. Germline CDR1 is SQVTM and CDR2 is ANQGSEA. The CDR3 here is CSVHRGRVEAFF.

The chain joins TRBV27 to TRBJ2-5; TCRdb selects TRBD2, and the lack of DNA leaves this call unchecked. CDR1 is MNHEY and CDR2 is SMNVEV in the germline V gene (reference sequence). The CDR3 contains 17 residues. CDR3 region: CASSLGGERGGRETQYF.

CDR3 loop: CSARDRAGDWNEQFF. This chain links TRBV20-1 with TRBJ2-1; there is no DNA to check the TCRdb D call of TRBD2. Germline V gene lookup returns CDR1 DFQATT and CDR2 SNEGSKA (reference sequence). This CDR3 has 15 residues.

This chain links TRBV29-1 with TRBJ2-5; TCRdb designates TRBD1, a call that cannot be tested without DNA. Per the germline V gene, CDR1 is SQVTM and CDR2 is ANQGSEA. The CDR3 runs 14 residues. The CDR3 loop reads CSVEEGHRQETQYF.

The chain is built from TRBV10-1 and TRBJ1-1; TCRdb gives TRBD1 as the D gene, but with no DNA this cannot be confirmed. This CDR3 spans 14 amino acids. The germline CDR1 and CDR2 sequences are WNHNN and SYGVQD (reference sequence). The CDR3 loop reads CASSEGAAGTEAFF.

V usage is TRBV4-3 and J usage is TRBJ1-4; with no DNA, the TCRdb D assignment of TRBD1 cannot be verified. Per the germline V gene, CDR1 is LGHNA and CDR2 is YSLEER. This CDR3 is 15 amino acids long. CDR3 loop: CASSQVSRGTEKLFF.

The chain combines TRBV19 with TRBJ2-2. The CDR3 runs to 13 residues. Germline lookup yields CDR1 LNHDA and CDR2 SQIVND (reference sequence). The CDR3 region is CATNRPNTGELFF.

The V and J genes are TRBV20-1 and TRBJ1-1. CDR1 and CDR2 (germline): DFQATT, SNEGSKA (reference sequence). The CDR3 sequence is 11 residues long. The CDR3: CSGGRNTEAFF.

The chain carries TRBV5-8 and TRBJ2-5; TCRdb's D call, TRBD1, is unchecked because there is no DNA. CDR1 and CDR2 from the germline V gene are SGHTS and YDEGEE. The CDR3 has 15 residues. CDR3: CASSTQRDRQETQYF. Complete variable domain (other parts from reference TRBV5-8 and TRBJ2-5): EAGVTQSPTHLIKTRGQQATLRCSPISGHTSVYWYQQALGLGLQFLLWYDEGEERNRGNFPPRFSGRQFPNYSSELNVNALELEDSALYLCASSTQRDRQETQYFGPGTRLLVL.

This chain links TRBV10-3 with TRBJ2-5; TCRdb names TRBD1, which stays unverified in the absence of DNA. Looked up from germline, CDR1 is ENHRY and CDR2 is SYGVKD. The CDR3 length is 13 residues. The CDR3 loop reads CAIRKTGEETQYF.

V gene TRBV4-1 combines with J gene TRBJ1-1; TCRdb returns TRBD1, unconfirmable since there is no DNA. There are 16 residues in the CDR3. CDR1 MGHRA and CDR2 YSYEKL come from the germline V gene. CDR3 in amino acids: CASSPGGRPFTTEAFF.

The chain joins TRBV6-5 to TRBJ1-1; the D gene TCRdb calls, TRBD1, cannot be checked with no DNA. The germline gives CDR1 MNHEY, CDR2 SVGAGI. The CDR3 length is 14 residues. The CDR3 is CASSSPRANTEAFF.

The chain combines TRBV9 with TRBJ2-2. This CDR3 has 15 amino acids. CDR1 is SGDLS and CDR2 is YYNGEE in the germline V gene. The CDR3 sequence: CASSVLAATPGELFF. Drawing the rest from reference TRBV9 and TRBJ2-2, the complete variable domain is DSGVTQTPKHLITATGQRVTLRCSPRSGDLSVYWYQQSLDQGLQFLIQYYNGEERAKGNILERFSAQQFPDLHSELNLSSLELGDSALYFCASSVLAATPGELFFGEGSRLTVL.

V usage is TRBV12-3 or TRBV12-4 and J usage is TRBJ1-1. The CDR3 totals 14 residues. Here the CDR3 reads CASSSGRMNTEAFF.

This sequence joins TRBV7-8 and TRBJ2-1; TCRdb reports TRBD1, a call that lacks DNA to check it against. Germline CDR1 SGHVS, CDR2 FQNEAQ. The CDR3 runs to 13 residues. CDR3 in amino acids: CASSGRTGNEQFF.

The chain links TRBV18 to TRBJ2-1. Germline V gene sequence: CDR1 KGHSH, CDR2 LQKENI. The CDR3 is made up of 15 amino acids. The CDR3 region is CASSPLAPPDNEQFF.

The genes are TRBV20-1 and TRBJ1-3. Germline V gives CDR1 DFQATT, CDR2 SNEGSKA (reference sequence). This CDR3 comprises 16 residues. The CDR3 is CSARGLDKGPGNNIYF.

The chain combines TRBV5-1 with TRBJ2-3; TCRdb reports TRBD2, a call that lacks DNA to check it against. Per the germline V gene, CDR1 is SGHRS and CDR2 is YFSETQ. The CDR3 is 16 amino acids. CDR3 in amino acids: CASSLAVALGGDTQYF.

This chain connects TRBV16 to TRBJ2-1; TCRdb proposes TRBD1, but this gene call is untestable without DNA. Germline-derived CDR1 and CDR2 are KGHSY and FQNENV. This CDR3 region has 16 residues. CDR3 loop: CASSPPRGASYNEQFF.

J is TRBJ1-2 and V is TRBV7-9. The germline gives CDR1 SEHNR, CDR2 FQNEAQ (reference sequence). The CDR3 runs to 15 residues. The CDR3 sequence is CASSLEHGRRYGYTF.

The chain recombines TRBV20-1 with TRBJ1-1; lacking DNA, the TRBD1 call made by TCRdb goes unchecked. Germline lookup yields CDR1 DFQATT and CDR2 SNEGSKA (reference sequence). The CDR3 runs to 13 residues. CDR3 in amino acids: CSAAGTGGTEAFF.

The chain has TRBV7-7 and TRBJ2-1; the D call of TRBD1 rests on TCRdb alone, since no DNA is present to check it. The CDR3 loop spans 14 amino acids. Germline V gene data show CDR1 as SSHAT and CDR2 as FNYEAQ (reference sequence). CDR3 residues: CASTVVEPGNEQFF.

V and J are TRBV6-1 and TRBJ2-1; TCRdb's assignment of TRBD1 cannot be checked, as there is no DNA. This CDR3 region has 16 residues. Germline V lookup: CDR1 MNHNS, CDR2 SASEGT. The CDR3: CASSLGGAGSNNEQFF.

The rearrangement joins TRBV20-1 to TRBJ2-5. Germline lookup yields CDR1 DFQATT and CDR2 SNEGSKA (reference sequence). The CDR3 sequence is 14 residues long. This CDR3 reads CSARDFRTTETQYF.

This chain uses TRBV3-1 with TRBJ2-6. This CDR3 is built from 16 residues. CDR1 is LGHDT and CDR2 is YNNKEL in the germline V gene (reference sequence). The CDR3 spells CASSQGSDSGANVLTF.

CDR3 region: CASSPEQENTEAFF. The chain carries TRBV7-9 and TRBJ1-1; TCRdb gives TRBD1 as the D gene, but with no DNA this cannot be confirmed. This CDR3 contains 14 residues. Germline V gene data show CDR1 as SEHNR and CDR2 as FQNEAQ (reference sequence).

V gene TRBV20-1 combines with J gene TRBJ2-1; TCRdb picks TRBD2, but there is no DNA to check that call. The CDR3 length is 13 residues. Germline-derived CDR1 and CDR2 are DFQATT and SNEGSKA (reference sequence). The CDR3 spells CSALAPDGNEQFF.

The rearrangement links TRBV5-4 to TRBJ1-6. CDR1 SGHNT and CDR2 YYREEE come from the germline V gene (reference sequence). CDR3 length: 16 residues. The CDR3: CASKLRSAGKNSPLHF.

The genes are TRBV20-1 and TRBJ1-1; the TCRdb D gene call, TRBD1, has no DNA to confirm it. Germline CDR1 DFQATT, CDR2 SNEGSKA (reference sequence). The length of the CDR3 is 13 residues. The CDR3 region is CSARTTGGTEAFF.